This T cell receptor beta chain was recorded in a study of T-cell reconstitution after alpha-beta-depleted transplantation in children. Study-wide results and limits: Reports say that about two months after transplant, the alpha-beta T cells came out of several hundred graft clones that had expanded. Some patients' high day-60 TCRbeta diversity was attributed to recipient cells surviving conditioning. One year post-transplant, T-cell counts and diversity were largely derived from T cells produced anew.

As it was prepared, the TCRbeta library received unique molecular identifiers. MiXCR was run by TCRdb on the PCR reads, yielding one entry per CDR3 protein. The sample consists of approximately 630,000 distinct CDR3 sequences, about an eighth of them appearing once. This clonotype was counted ten times or more. What it recognizes is unknown. The TCR comes from a girl between 2 and 10 years old with congenital amegakaryocytic thrombocytopenia, due to receive a stem cell transplant. The source material was PBMCs, sampled before TCRalphabeta/CD19-depleted stem cell transplant.

CDR3 nucleotides: TGCAGCACCCCTGGGGGACAGGGGGTCGATGAGCAGTTCTTC. Protein: CSTPGGQGVDEQFF. This rearrangement joins TRBV29-1 to TRBJ2-1; 11 bases are shared with TRBD1. The CDR3 has 14 amino acids. In germline, CDR1 is SQVTM, CDR2 ANQGSEA. V was clipped by 8 bases and J by 8 bases; unmatched bases: 11.